These 24 T cell receptor beta chains came from one sample sequenced in a study of T cells after yellow fever vaccination. TCRdb analysed the 5' RACE reads with MiXCR anew, one entry per CDR3 protein. The data show 400,000 to 450,000 distinct CDR3 sequences, around 19% seen once. This sample comprised PBMCs, obtained before the yellow fever booster vaccination. Receptors were obtained from a man aged 18 to 30 who received the YFV17D yellow fever vaccine.

CDR3 sequence: CASSLEGTGYDTQYF. The CDR3 DNA follows: TGTGCCAGCAGCTTAGAAGGGACAGGGTACGATACGCAGTATTTT. The chain recombines TRBV7-2 with TRBJ2-3; TRBD1 aligns across 9 bases. The CDR3 runs to 15 residues. Germline lookup yields CDR1 SGHTA and CDR2 FQGNSA. The ends lost 1 base at V and 6 bases at J; junction bases unmatched: 5.

This clonotype was counted a few times. The chain couples TRBV2 to TRBJ1-1, with a tentative D call TRBD1 (5 bases). V was cut by 7 bases and J by 4 bases, with 16 bases left in between. Germline values: CDR1 SNHLY, CDR2 FYNNEI. This CDR3 is built from 14 residues. The CDR3 DNA reads as TGTGCCAGCACCTCCACGAGGGGAGCCACTGAAGCTTTCTTT. Its protein product is CASTSTRGATEAFF.

The V and J genes are TRBV7-2 and TRBJ1-1; possibly TRBD1 for D (6 bases). The CDR3 runs to 12 residues. V shed 3 bases and J shed 10 bases, with 12 bases lying between them. Germline V gene data show CDR1 as SGHTA and CDR2 as FQGNSA. The CDR3 coding sequence is TGTGCCAGCAGCTTGGGGGCTTGGGGAGCTTTCTTT. Translating gives CASSLGAWGAFF. Complete variable domain (other parts from reference TRBV7-2 and TRBJ1-1): GAGVSQSPSNKVTEKGKDVELRCDPISGHTALYWYRQSLGQGLEFLIYFQGNSAPDKSGLPSDRFSAERTGGSVSTLTIQRTQQEDSAVYLCASSLGAWGAFFGQGTRLTVV.

This chain uses TRBV20-1 with TRBJ2-1; unclear D gene. CDR3 length: 14 amino acids. V was cut by 3 bases and J by 2 bases, with 11 bases left in between. Per germline, CDR1 DFQATT and CDR2 SNEGSKA (reference sequence). CDR3 loop: CSASDGNAYNEQFF. CDR3 sequence (DNA): TGCAGTGCTAGCGATGGGAATGCCTACAATGAGCAGTTCTTC.

The chain joins TRBV2 to TRBJ2-7; 7 positions match TRBD2. The CDR3 spans 13 residues. V lost 2 bases, J lost 7 bases, and 5 bases stayed unmatched. Germline assignment: CDR1 SNHLY and CDR2 FYNNEI. CDR3 in DNA: TGTGCCAGCAGTGAAAGCGGGGCGGGGGAGCAGTACGTC. Translation: CASSESGAGEQYV.

In this sample, this clonotype turned up a few times. The rearrangement uses TRBV5-1 and TRBJ2-3; TRBD2 agrees at 8 bases. From germline, CDR1 is SGHRS and CDR2 YFSETQ. This CDR3 has 15 residues. V shed 2 bases and J 4 bases; nucleotides not matched to a gene: 6. The CDR3 DNA reads as TGCGCCAGCAGCTTACAAGCGGGGGCTTCAGATACGCAGTATTTT. Residues: CASSLQAGASDTQYF.

V and J are TRBV10-3 and TRBJ2-1; D possibly corresponds to TRBD2 (7 bases). Looked up from germline, CDR1 is ENHRY and CDR2 is SYGVKD. V lost 2 bases and J lost 5, with 13 bases in between. CDR3 length: 15 amino acids. CDR3 sequence reads: CAISEGGGFNNEQFF. The DNA of the CDR3 is TGTGCCATCAGTGAGGGCGGGGGCTTCAACAATGAGCAGTTCTTC.

The J gene is TRBJ1-2, the V gene TRBV3-1; D remains ambiguous. This CDR3 spans 11 amino acids. Between the trimmed V and J ends, which lost 2 bases and 6 bases, there was a span of 4 bases. Germline V gives CDR1 LGHDT, CDR2 YNNKEL (reference sequence). The CDR3 region is CASSQLHGYTF. In DNA, the CDR3 is TGTGCCAGCAGCCAATTGCATGGCTACACCTTC.

CDR3 protein: CASSRGTADTEAFF. The CDR3 region has the DNA TGTGCCAGCAGTCGTGGGACAGCCGACACTGAAGCTTTCTTT. This chain connects TRBV7-8 to TRBJ1-1; 7 nucleotides align to TRBD1. The CDR3 runs to 14 residues. Losses at the gene ends were 6 bases for V and 3 bases for J; bases not matched to a gene: 7. Germline V lookup: CDR1 SGHVS, CDR2 FQNEAQ.

There are many counts of this clonotype. V usage is TRBV3-1 and J usage is TRBJ2-3, with D possibly being TRBD1 (5 bases). Per the germline V gene, CDR1 is LGHDT and CDR2 is YNNKEL (reference sequence). The CDR3 totals 15 residues. V lost 6 bases to trimming and J lost 3 bases, with 16 bases between them. CDR3 residues: CASSPTVGHTDTQYF. The DNA of the CDR3 is TGTGCCAGCAGTCCGACAGTGGGTCATACAGATACGCAGTATTTT.

The chain employs TRBV11-2 and TRBJ2-5; no clear D gene. Trimming removed 1 base at V and 1 base at J, with 7 bases between. This CDR3 has 14 residues. Germline V gives CDR1 SGHAT, CDR2 FQNNGV. CDR3: CASSLGPAQETQYF. In DNA, the CDR3 is TGTGCCAGCAGCTTAGGGCCAGCCCAAGAGACCCAGTACTTC.

This clonotype was counted between two and nine times. V is TRBV5-1 and J is TRBJ2-1; D gene unclear. With 0 bases removed from V and 8 bases from J, the gap between germline ends came to 15 bases. This CDR3 has 15 amino acids. Looked up from germline, CDR1 is SGHRS and CDR2 is YFSETQ. This CDR3 reads CASSLAVLDKYEQFF. DNA of the CDR3: TGCGCCAGCAGCTTGGCCGTGCTAGATAAATATGAGCAGTTCTTC.

This rearrangement joins TRBV12-3 or TRBV12-4 to TRBJ2-5, with TRBD1 matching over 10 bases. V dropped 6 bases and J dropped 5; count of bases not matched to a gene: 15. This CDR3 has 17 residues. This chain's CDR3 is CASSPGQGPLHGETQYF. The CDR3 DNA reads TGTGCCAGCAGCCCGGGACAGGGGCCTCTGCACGGTGAGACCCAGTACTTC.

The chain has TRBV10-2 and TRBJ2-3; tentatively, D is TRBD2 (7 bases). V dropped 3 bases and J dropped 6 bases, with 22 bases sitting between them. Germline lookup yields CDR1 WSHSY and CDR2 SAAADI. The CDR3 spans 17 residues. CDR3 sequence reads: CASSDPGGRGSRDTQYF. The CDR3 nucleotides are TGCGCCAGCAGTGACCCCGGGGGGCGGGGGTCCCGGGATACGCAGTATTTT.

This clonotype was counted a few times. This sequence joins TRBV20-1 and TRBJ1-4, with 7 bases matching TRBD1. Germline CDR1 is DFQATT and CDR2 is SNEGSKA (reference sequence). This CDR3 is built from 14 residues. After removal of 6 bases from V and 3 bases from J, the junction contained 7 bases not matched to a gene. The DNA for the CDR3 is TGCAGTGCAACAGGGGCGCCAGCTAATGAAAAACTGTTTTTT. This codes for CSATGAPANEKLFF.

This chain links TRBV4-2 with TRBJ1-1, with D unclear. The V gene's germline CDR1 is LGHNA and CDR2 YNFKEQ. Trimming left V 0 bases short and J 4 bases short, with 6 bases between. The CDR3 extends over 13 amino acids. This chain's CDR3 is CASSQEQGTEAFF. As DNA, the CDR3 is TGTGCCAGCAGCCAAGAACAAGGCACTGAAGCTTTCTTT.

This clonotype was recorded a few times. V usage is TRBV9 and J usage is TRBJ1-6; D might be TRBD1 (5 bases). CDR1 is SGDLS and CDR2 is YYNGEE in the germline V gene. The CDR3 length is 15 residues. Trimming took 4 bases from V and 5 from J, leaving 13 bases between them. In DNA form, the CDR3 reads TGTGCCAGCAGCCCCCGCGGGGCAGATAATTCACCCCTCCACTTT. Translation gives CASSPRGADNSPLHF.

The rearrangement joins TRBV7-6 to TRBJ2-5; 9 positions agree with TRBD1. This CDR3 comprises 13 residues. V lost 3 bases to trimming and J lost 6 bases; unmatched junction nucleotides: 2. Germline V gene data show CDR1 as SGHVS and CDR2 as FNYEAQ. The CDR3 region is CASSLDRGKTQYF. The CDR3 DNA reads as TGTGCCAGCAGCTTGGACAGGGGAAAGACCCAGTACTTC.

The chain combines TRBV29-1 with TRBJ2-5; the match to TRBD1 covers 7 bases. V was pared by 7 bases and J by 4 bases, with 9 bases of the junction left unmatched. Per germline, CDR1 SQVTM and CDR2 ANQGSEA. This CDR3 has 13 amino acids. CDR3 DNA sequence: TGCAGCGCGATACCTGCAGGGGGAGAGACCCAGTACTTC. Amino acids: CSAIPAGGETQYF.

The chain joins TRBV5-1 to TRBJ2-7; the D gene is possibly TRBD1 (6 bases). Germline V gene data show CDR1 as SGHRS and CDR2 as YFSETQ. The V and J ends lost 0 bases and 2 bases respectively, with 9 bases between them. The CDR3 is made up of 14 amino acids. The CDR3 here is CASSLAGVTYEQYF. CDR3 sequence (DNA): TGCGCCAGCAGCTTGGCAGGGGTTACCTACGAGCAGTACTTC.

This clonotype has a handful of counts. J is TRBJ1-5 and V is TRBV5-1; 7 nucleotides align to TRBD1. The V gene end was trimmed by 0 bases and the J gene end by 7 bases; junction bases not matched to a gene: 10. Germline CDR1 SGHRS, CDR2 YFSETQ. CDR3 size: 16 residues. This CDR3 is CASSLDTGAKHQPQHF. For the CDR3, the DNA is TGCGCCAGCAGCTTGGATACAGGGGCGAAGCACCAGCCCCAGCATTTT.

This chain connects TRBV5-1 to TRBJ1-1, with TRBD1 as a possible D gene (5 bases). The V gene lost 2 bases and the J gene lost 4 bases, with 12 bases spanning the gap. This CDR3 region has 14 residues. The germline V gene has CDR1 SGHRS and CDR2 YFSETQ. DNA for the CDR3: TGCGCCAGCAGCTTCGGCAGGGAGGGCACTGAAGCTTTCTTT. Amino acids: CASSFGREGTEAFF.

This clonotype has only a few counts. The CDR3 loop reads CASSLQRQETQYF. The CDR3 DNA reads as TGTGCCAGCAGCTTACAAAGACAAGAGACCCAGTACTTC. The V call is TRBV7-2, the J call TRBJ2-5; D not certain. V lost 2 bases, J lost 2 bases, and 6 bases lay in between. CDR1 and CDR2 from the germline V gene are SGHTA and FQGNSA. CDR3 length: 13 residues.

The chain employs TRBV4-3 and TRBJ2-2, with 8 positions matching TRBD1. The V and J ends lost 4 bases and 2 bases, in that order; junction bases with no gene match: 6. CDR3 length: 16 residues. Looked up from germline, CDR1 is LGHNA and CDR2 is YSLEER. The CDR3 reads CASSRAGQGNTGELFF. CDR3 coding DNA: TGCGCCAGCAGCCGGGCTGGACAGGGCAACACCGGGGAGCTGTTTTTT.